The next 10 T cell receptor beta chains were all read from a single sample in a study of T cells in Graves' hyperthyroidism and ophthalmopathy. Using RNA transcripts as the source, TCR beta CDR3 regions were amplified. The HTBI primer set served for first-round RT-PCR of the TCR CDR3. Each CDR3 protein is one row after TCRdb ran MiXCR on the multiplex PCR reads. The repertoire holds around 540,000 distinct CDR3 sequences, with roughly 50% as singletons. Sequencing input: peripheral blood or thyroid tissue (not recorded which). These receptors came from a young woman with Graves' hyperthyroidism.

Note on this clonotype: This could be a read error, since a much larger clone is one nucleotide away. The chain employs TRBV29-1 and TRBJ2-5; weak D call: TRBD1 (5 bases). V gave up 8 bases and J gave up 1 base, with 11 bases separating them. The CDR3 runs 12 residues. The germline CDR1 and CDR2 sequences are SQVTM and ANQGSEA. The CDR3: CSLDDSQETQYF. The CDR3 DNA follows: TGCAGCTTAGATGACAGCCAAGAGACCCAGTACTTC.

This clonotype was counted ten times or more. This chain links TRBV10-2 with TRBJ1-2; D call uncertain. V was clipped by 4 bases and J by 6 bases, with 9 bases between them. In germline, CDR1 is WSHSY, CDR2 SAAADI. This CDR3 has 12 amino acids. The CDR3 DNA sequence: TGCGCCAGCAGTGCGGGAGCGAATGGCTACACCTTC. This encodes CASSAGANGYTF.

This chain joins TRBV20-1 and TRBJ2-7; D possibly corresponds to TRBD1 (5 bases). The germline CDR1 and CDR2 sequences are DFQATT and SNEGSKA (reference sequence). CDR3 length: 13 residues. The V end was cut by 1 base, the J end by 2 bases, with 9 bases between. This CDR3 reads CSARGGPAYEQYF. In nucleotides, the CDR3 is TGCAGTGCTAGAGGGGGCCCGGCCTACGAGCAGTACTTC.

The chain uses TRBV2 and TRBJ2-5; 11 bases are a match to TRBD2. Losses at the gene ends were 4 bases for V and 3 bases for J; bases not matched to a gene: 4. The CDR3 is 15 residues long. Germline lookup yields CDR1 SNHLY and CDR2 FYNNEI. The CDR3 sequence: CASSVFSGREETQYF. CDR3 in DNA: TGTGCCAGCAGTGTTTTTAGCGGGAGGGAAGAGACCCAGTACTTC.

This clonotype was detected a few times. CDR3 amino acids: CASSLGTVVTEAFF. For the CDR3, the DNA is TGTGCCAGCAGCCTTGGGACAGTCGTTACTGAAGCTTTCTTT. The rearrangement joins TRBV5-8 to TRBJ1-1, with 7 bases fitting TRBD1. The trim removed 4 bases at V and 5 bases at J, leaving 8 bases unmatched. The CDR3 covers 14 residues. The germline V gene has CDR1 SGHTS and CDR2 YDEGEE.

The chain links TRBV7-6 to TRBJ2-7; possibly TRBD1 or TRBD2 for D (6 bases each). V gave up 5 bases and J gave up 1 base, with 15 bases separating them. The CDR3 runs 15 residues. Germline V gene sequence: CDR1 SGHVS, CDR2 FNYEAQ. The CDR3 DNA reads as TGTGCCAGCAGCAGGGGGGCAGGGGCTTCCTACGAGCAGTACTTC. It is translated as CASSRGAGASYEQYF. Full variable domain (missing parts from reference TRBV7-6 and TRBJ2-7): GAGVSQSPRYKVTKRGQDVALRCDPISGHVSLYWYRQALGQGPEFLTYFNYEAQQDKSGLPNDRFSAERPEGSISTLTIQRTEQRDSAMYRCASSRGAGASYEQYFGPGTRLTVT.

This clonotype was seen a few times. J is TRBJ2-7 and V is TRBV20-1; D possibly corresponds to TRBD1 (6 bases). Trimming took off 1 base at V and 6 bases at J, with 7 bases between the two ends. Germline V gene sequence: CDR1 DFQATT, CDR2 SNEGSKA (reference sequence). This CDR3 region has 11 residues. This chain's CDR3 is CSARGDTEQYF. The CDR3 DNA is TGCAGTGCTAGAGGGGACACCGAGCAGTACTTC.

The rearrangement uses TRBV2 and TRBJ2-7, with D possibly called TRBD1 or TRBD2 (6 bases each). The CDR3 contains 17 residues. The V end was cut by 5 bases, the J end by 3 bases, with 23 bases between. Germline CDR1 reads SNHLY; CDR2 reads FYNNEI. The CDR3 here is CASSYSPPGGLFYEQYF. As DNA, the CDR3 is TGTGCCAGCAGTTACTCGCCTCCCGGGGGCCTTTTCTACGAGCAGTACTTC. Full variable domain (rest looked up from reference TRBV2 and TRBJ2-7): EPEVTQTPSHQVTQMGQEVILRCVPISNHLYFYWYRQILGQKVEFLVSFYNNEISEKSEIFDDQFSVERPDGSNFTLKIRSTKLEDSAMYFCASSYSPPGGLFYEQYFGPGTRLTVT.

Turning to this clonotype: It may be a read error: a sequence one base away is much more abundant. The CDR3 is CASSDRPFTEAFF. As DNA, the CDR3 is TGTGCCAGCAGTGACCGTCCATTCACTGAAGCTTTCTTT. The chain carries TRBV6-1 and TRBJ1-1; no firm D call. This CDR3 region has 13 residues. CDR1 is MNHNS and CDR2 is SASEGT in the germline V gene. V was shortened by 3 bases and J by 4 bases, with 9 bases between the two germline ends.

There are many counts of this clonotype. V is TRBV12-3 or TRBV12-4 and J is TRBJ2-7; D perhaps matches TRBD1 (6 bases). The CDR3 contains 11 residues. Between the trimmed V and J ends, which lost 6 bases and 4 bases, there was a span of 7 bases. This chain's CDR3 is CASSTGYEQYF. The CDR3 region has the DNA TGTGCCAGCAGCACAGGGTACGAGCAGTACTTC.